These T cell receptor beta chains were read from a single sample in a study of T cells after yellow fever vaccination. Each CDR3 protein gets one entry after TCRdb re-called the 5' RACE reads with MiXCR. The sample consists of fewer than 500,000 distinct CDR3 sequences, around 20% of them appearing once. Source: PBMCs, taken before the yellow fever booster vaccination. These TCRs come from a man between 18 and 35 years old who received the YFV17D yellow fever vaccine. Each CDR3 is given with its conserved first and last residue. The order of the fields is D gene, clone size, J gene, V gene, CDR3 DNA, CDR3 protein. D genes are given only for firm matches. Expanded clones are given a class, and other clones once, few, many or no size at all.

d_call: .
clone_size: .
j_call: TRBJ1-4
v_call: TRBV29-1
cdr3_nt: TGCAGCGTTGGCGGGGGCAGGGATTCAGAAAAACTGTTTTTT
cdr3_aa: CSVGGGRDSEKLFF

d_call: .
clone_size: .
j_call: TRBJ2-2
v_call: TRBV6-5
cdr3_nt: TGTGCCAGCAGTACCTTCAGGGACCGGGAGCTGTTTTTT
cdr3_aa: CASSTFRDRELFF

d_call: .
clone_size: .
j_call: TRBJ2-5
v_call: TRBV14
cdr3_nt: TGTGCCAGCAGCCTCGCCCTTTATGAGCGGGAGACCCAGTACTTC
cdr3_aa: CASSLALYERETQYF

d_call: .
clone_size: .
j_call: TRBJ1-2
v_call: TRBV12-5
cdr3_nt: TGTGCTAGTGGTTTGGAAAACAGGGACTACACCTTC
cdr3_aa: CASGLENRDYTF

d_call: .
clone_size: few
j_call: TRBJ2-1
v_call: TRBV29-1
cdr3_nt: TGCAGCGTGAGGAGGGGGGGCAGCGATGAGCAGTTCTTC
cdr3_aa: CSVRRGGSDEQFF

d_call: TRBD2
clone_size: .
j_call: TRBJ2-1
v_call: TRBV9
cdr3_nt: TGTGCCAGCAGCGTAGCTGCGGGGGGGCCCTATGAGCAGTTCTTC
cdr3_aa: CASSVAAGGPYEQFF

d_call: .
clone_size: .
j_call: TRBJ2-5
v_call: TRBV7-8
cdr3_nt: TGTGCCAGCAGCTTAGCAGTCAGGACTGCCGGATGGGAGACCCAGTACTTC
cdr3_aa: CASSLAVRTAGWETQYF

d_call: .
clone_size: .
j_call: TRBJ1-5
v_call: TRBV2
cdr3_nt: TGTGCCAGCAGAGCAGAGGGGTTTGGGCCCCAGCATTTT
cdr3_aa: CASRAEGFGPQHF

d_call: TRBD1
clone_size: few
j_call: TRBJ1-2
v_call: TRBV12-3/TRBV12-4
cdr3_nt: TGTGCCTCTCACCGGGACAGGGCAAACTATGGCTACACCTTC
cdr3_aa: CASHRDRANYGYTF

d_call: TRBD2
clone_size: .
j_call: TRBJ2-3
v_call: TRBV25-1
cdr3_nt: TGTGCCAGCAGTGAATACCGGGGGGAGAGGGCAGATACGCAGTATTTT
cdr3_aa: CASSEYRGERADTQYF